One sample yielded the 18 T cell receptor beta chains listed below, sequenced in a study of human T cells and chemical hapten exposure. TCRdb passed the RACE reads through MiXCR, listing each CDR3 protein once. This table holds around 77,000 distinct CDR3 sequences, 9.8% found once. Time point meaning: patch test 1, 2 weeks after DPC sensitization. Treatment indicated: therapeutic diphenylcyclopropenone sensitization with weekly scalp DPC. The starting material was whole blood, obtained in connection with sensitization to the hapten diphenylcyclopropenone (DPC). These receptor sequences come from a woman between 40 and 50 years old with alopecia areata. Some clones in this sample may be carry-over from other donors' samples.

The V call is TRBV6-6, the J call TRBJ1-6; a weak D match, TRBD1 (6 bases). Germline V gene sequence: CDR1 MNHNY, CDR2 SVGAGI (reference sequence). Between the trimmed V and J ends, which lost 0 bases and 8 bases, there was a span of 14 bases. The CDR3 totals 16 residues. The CDR3 nucleotides are TGTGCCAGCAGTTACTCTACAGGGCAGGGGTATTCACCCCTCCACTTT. Translating it yields CASSYSTGQGYSPLHF.

By share of the sample, this clonotype is medium-sized. This chain links TRBV7-9 with TRBJ2-5; D not certain. The germline V gene has CDR1 SEHNR and CDR2 FQNEAQ (reference sequence). With 5 bases removed from V and 2 bases from J, the gap between germline ends came to 3 bases. The CDR3 spans 11 residues. The CDR3 spells CASSLQETQYF. CDR3 in DNA: TGTGCCAGCAGCCTACAAGAGACCCAGTACTTC.

In its sample, this clonotype was seen a few times. The chain recombines TRBV6-6 with TRBJ1-1; a possible D gene is TRBD1 (6 bases). CDR3 length: 13 residues. Trimming shortened V by 5 bases and J by 0 bases, and 7 bases separated the two germline ends. Germline loops: CDR1 MNHNY, CDR2 SVGAGI (reference sequence). In DNA, the CDR3 is TGTGCCAGCAGTGCAGGGGTGAACACTGAAGCTTTCTTT. It yields the protein CASSAGVNTEAFF.

By frequency in the sample, this clonotype is medium-sized (0.01 to 0.1%). This rearrangement joins TRBV5-1 to TRBJ2-1; D is possibly TRBD1 or TRBD2 (5 bases each). In germline, CDR1 is SGHRS, CDR2 YFSETQ. V dropped 2 bases and J dropped 10 bases, with 13 bases sitting between them. CDR3 length: 13 residues. This chain's CDR3 is CASSFSRGDEQFF. The CDR3 DNA is TGCGCCAGCAGCTTTAGCCGGGGCGACGAGCAGTTCTTC.

The chain is built from TRBV11-2 and TRBJ1-5; D is unclear. This CDR3 contains 16 residues. The germline V and J ends were trimmed by 0 bases and 7 bases, with 16 bases remaining between them. The germline V gene has CDR1 SGHAT and CDR2 FQNNGV. The CDR3 DNA reads as TGTGCCAGCAGCTTAGATAATAGTTTGGGCGGGCAGCCCCAGCATTTT. Protein: CASSLDNSLGGQPQHF. Together with reference TRBV11-2 and TRBJ1-5, the CDR3 gives the full variable domain: EAGVAQSPRYKIIEKRQSVAFWCNPISGHATLYWYQQILGQGPKLLIQFQNNGVVDDSQLPKDRFSAERLKGVDSTLKIQPAKLEDSAVYLCASSLDNSLGGQPQHFGDGTRLSIL.

This clonotype was detected only once. The V call is TRBV6-2 or TRBV6-3, the J call TRBJ2-7; the match to TRBD2 covers 13 bases. CDR3 length equals 19 residues. In germline, CDR1 is MNHEY, CDR2 SVGEGT. J gave up 0 bases and V 2 bases, and 10 bases lay outside the gene matches. The CDR3 spells CASSYGGLAGAQSSYEQYF. CDR3 nucleotide sequence: TGTGCCAGCAGTTACGGTGGACTAGCGGGGGCCCAAAGCTCCTACGAGCAGTACTTC.

This clonotype turned up a few times. The rearrangement joins TRBV14 to TRBJ2-1, with D unresolved. The CDR3 length is 15 residues. V lost 0 bases to trimming and J lost 0 bases, with 6 bases between them. CDR1 is SGHDN and CDR2 is FVKESK in the germline V gene. CDR3 sequence (DNA): TGTGCCAGCAGCCAAGACGTCAGCTCCTACAATGAGCAGTTCTTC. It is translated as CASSQDVSSYNEQFF.

This clonotype has at least ten counts. The chain carries TRBV4-1 and TRBJ2-7; D possibly corresponds to TRBD2 (6 bases). The CDR3 has 13 amino acids. Germline V gene lookup returns CDR1 MGHRA and CDR2 YSYEKL. The V and J ends lost 4 bases and 3 bases respectively, with 10 bases between them. Here the CDR3 reads CASSRGLLYEQYF. The CDR3 nucleotides are TGCGCCAGCAGCCGGGGACTCCTCTACGAGCAGTACTTC.

This clonotype was recorded many times. The chain uses TRBV12-3 or TRBV12-4 and TRBJ1-1; 7 bases align to TRBD1. This CDR3 spans 13 amino acids. The J segment lost 10 bases and the V segment lost 6 bases, leaving 11 bases of the junction unmatched. The CDR3 loop reads CASRPQGFEPAFF. The CDR3 DNA is TGTGCCAGCAGGCCACAGGGGTTCGAACCAGCTTTCTTT.

This clonotype turned up a few times. This chain's CDR3 is CASSQEKFGGREQYF. For the CDR3, the DNA is TGCGCCAGCAGCCAAGAAAAATTCGGGGGCCGGGAGCAGTACTTC. The V and J genes are TRBV4-3 and TRBJ2-7, with D possibly being TRBD1 or TRBD2 (6 bases each). Deletions cut 0 bases from V and 7 bases from J, with 16 bases between. The CDR3 consists of 15 residues. Germline CDR1 LGHNA, CDR2 YSLEER.

The chain has TRBV7-9 and TRBJ2-2; tentative D call: TRBD2 (6 bases). The CDR3 contains 15 residues. Germline CDR1 SEHNR, CDR2 FQNEAQ (reference sequence). V was pared by 3 bases and J by 3 bases, with 11 bases between. The CDR3 DNA reads as TGTGCCAGCAGCTTCCGGGGGATTGACACCGGGGAGCTGTTTTTT. It encodes CASSFRGIDTGELFF.

V is TRBV7-2 and J is TRBJ2-2, with D perhaps TRBD2 (5 bases). V lost 1 base and J lost 5, with 8 bases in between. Germline V lookup: CDR1 SGHTA, CDR2 FQGNSA. This CDR3 is 14 amino acids long. CDR3 amino acids: CASSLEPGTGELFF. Written as DNA, the CDR3 is TGTGCCAGCAGCTTAGAGCCGGGGACCGGGGAGCTGTTTTTT.

This clonotype occurred many times. This chain joins TRBV5-6 and TRBJ1-4, with D unresolved. There are 16 residues in the CDR3. Per germline, CDR1 SGHDT and CDR2 YYEEEE. V was cut by 3 bases and J by 7 bases, with 19 bases left in between. The CDR3 reads CASSSTGRTKGEKLFF. The CDR3 region has the DNA TGTGCCAGCAGCTCTACCGGGAGGACGAAAGGTGAAAAACTGTTTTTT.

This clonotype was counted between two and nine times. The chain has TRBV12-3 or TRBV12-4 and TRBJ2-7, with D unresolved. CDR3 length equals 12 residues. V lost 5 bases and J 1 base, leaving 6 bases between the germline ends. The CDR3 loop reads CASSTASYEQYF. The CDR3 bases are TGTGCCAGCAGTACAGCTTCCTACGAGCAGTACTTC.

This clonotype has at least ten counts. The genes are TRBV19 and TRBJ2-6; D call uncertain. Deletions cut 3 bases from V and 0 bases from J, with 9 bases between. CDR3 length: 16 amino acids. Germline V CDR1 and CDR2: LNHDA, SQIVND (reference sequence). Written as DNA, the CDR3 is TGTGCCAGTAGTATCGGGCAGTTCTCTGGGGCCAACGTCCTGACTTTC. The encoded protein is CASSIGQFSGANVLTF.

Many counts were recorded for this clonotype. The rearrangement links TRBV5-1 to TRBJ2-3; D is possibly TRBD1 or TRBD2 (5 bases each). The CDR3 is 14 residues long. V lost 3 bases and J lost 9, with 17 bases in between. CDR1 is SGHRS, CDR2 YFSETQ, per germline. The CDR3 spells CASSSGTGRQTQYF. CDR3 sequence (DNA): TGCGCCAGCAGCTCCGGGACCGGACGGCAGACGCAGTATTTT.

This clonotype showed up just a few times. The V and J genes are TRBV4-3 and TRBJ2-7; D is uncertain. The V gene's germline CDR1 is LGHNA and CDR2 YSLEER. V lost 0 bases and J 1 base, leaving 13 bases between the germline ends. This CDR3 region has 16 residues. In nucleotides, the CDR3 is TGCGCCAGCAGCCAAGACTGGAGCAGGAGTTCCTACGAGCAGTACTTC. As protein: CASSQDWSRSSYEQYF.

This clonotype turned up a few times. CDR3 coding DNA: TGTGCCAGCAGTCAACAGGTTTACAATGAGCAGTTCTTC. Residues: CASSQQVYNEQFF. This chain connects TRBV7-8 to TRBJ2-1; TRBD1 might be the D (5 bases). Germline loops: CDR1 SGHVS, CDR2 FQNEAQ. This CDR3 is 13 amino acids long. Trimming shortened V by 6 bases and J by 4 bases, and 10 bases separated the two germline ends.